Listed below are T cell receptor beta chains from one sample, sequenced in a study of T cells in Graves' hyperthyroidism and ophthalmopathy. TCRdb itself ran the multiplex PCR reads through MiXCR, one entry per CDR3 protein. The profile covers hundreds of thousands of distinct CDR3 sequences, with over 20% appearing a single time and 30% to 40% taken by the ten largest. Sequencing was carried out using blood. The receptors were sampled from a woman aged 40 to 49 with Graves' ophthalmopathy. The CDR3 runs from the conserved cysteine through the conserved F or W. D genes are given only for firm matches. Clone size is not always given. Where it is, it says once, few, many or a class for expanded clones.

clone_size j_call v_call d_call cdr3_aa cdr3_nt
. TRBJ1-2 TRBV2 . CASSLSPGSSYGYTF TGTGCCAGCAGTTTATCCCCAGGGTCGAGCTATGGCTACACCTTC
many TRBJ2-7 TRBV6-5 . CASTLPRVGEQYF TGTGCCAGCACACTCCCTCGCGTGGGGGAGCAGTACTTC
once TRBJ1-5 TRBV7-9 TRBD1 CASSWTGIDQPQHF TGTGCCAGCAGCTGGACAGGGATCGATCAGCCCCAGCATTTT
. TRBJ2-7 TRBV6-1 TRBD2 CASSDRLADEQYF TGTGCCAGCAGTGATAGACTAGCGGACGAGCAGTACTTC
many TRBJ2-7 TRBV20-1 TRBD1 CSARPRDRSYEQYF TGCAGTGCTCGCCCCCGGGACAGATCCTACGAGCAGTACTTC
many TRBJ2-7 TRBV11-2 . CASSLVAFYEQYF TGTGCCAGCAGCTTAGTAGCCTTCTACGAGCAGTACTTC
many TRBJ1-3 TRBV7-8 . CASSPGPVGSGNTIYF TGTGCCAGCAGCCCGGGACCGGTTGGGTCTGGAAACACCATATATTTT
many TRBJ2-2 TRBV20-1 . CSARDRQRVTNTGELFF TGCAGTGCTAGAGATAGGCAGCGGGTGACGAACACCGGGGAGCTGTTTTTT
. TRBJ2-4 TRBV29-1 TRBD1 CSARTGDVLAKNIQYF TGCAGCGCTAGGACAGGGGATGTTCTAGCCAAAAACATTCAGTACTTC
many TRBJ2-2 TRBV7-2 TRBD2 CASSSGTRVTGELFF TGTGCCAGCAGCTCCGGGACTAGAGTGACCGGGGAGCTGTTTTTT
many TRBJ2-7 TRBV28 . CASTGLPLTGEQYF TGTGCCAGCACGGGTCTCCCCCTTACGGGAGAGCAGTACTTC
many TRBJ1-2 TRBV29-1 . CSVGGQNYGYTF TGCAGCGTTGGGGGGCAGAACTATGGCTACACCTTC
many TRBJ2-4 TRBV19 . CASSIWTTKNIQYF TGTGCCAGTAGTATTTGGACTACGAAAAACATTCAGTACTTC
many TRBJ1-6 TRBV28 . CASSLGGRRPRNSPLHF TGTGCCAGCAGTTTGGGAGGTCGGCGGCCAAGGAATTCACCCCTCCACTTT
few TRBJ1-2 TRBV18 . CASSPPDRNHGYTF TGTGCCAGCTCACCCCCGGACCGCAACCATGGCTACACCTTC
many TRBJ2-5 TRBV7-2 . CASTLSRQQETQYF TGTGCCAGCACCCTCTCCCGACAGCAAGAGACCCAGTACTTC
many TRBJ1-5 TRBV12-3/TRBV12-4 TRBD1 CASSLTGPQQPQHF TGTGCCAGCAGCCTGACAGGGCCCCAACAGCCCCAGCATTTT
. TRBJ1-2 TRBV4-2 . CASSLARIHYTF TGTGCCAGCAGCCTTGCGAGGATCCACTACACCTTC
many TRBJ2-2 TRBV19 TRBD1 CAISVVTGGRTGELFF TGTGCCATTTCAGTCGTCACAGGGGGACGGACCGGGGAGCTGTTTTTT
. TRBJ1-2 TRBV12-3/TRBV12-4 . CASSLDSGDRQSNYGYTF TGTGCCAGCAGTTTAGATAGTGGGGACCGGCAGTCCAACTATGGCTACACCTTC
many TRBJ1-1 TRBV6-2/TRBV6-3 . CASSYRGENTEAFF TGTGCCAGCAGTTACCGGGGCGAGAACACTGAAGCTTTCTTT
many TRBJ1-3 TRBV24-1 . CATSDPVISGNTIYF TGTGCCACCAGTGATCCCGTAATTTCTGGAAACACCATATATTTT